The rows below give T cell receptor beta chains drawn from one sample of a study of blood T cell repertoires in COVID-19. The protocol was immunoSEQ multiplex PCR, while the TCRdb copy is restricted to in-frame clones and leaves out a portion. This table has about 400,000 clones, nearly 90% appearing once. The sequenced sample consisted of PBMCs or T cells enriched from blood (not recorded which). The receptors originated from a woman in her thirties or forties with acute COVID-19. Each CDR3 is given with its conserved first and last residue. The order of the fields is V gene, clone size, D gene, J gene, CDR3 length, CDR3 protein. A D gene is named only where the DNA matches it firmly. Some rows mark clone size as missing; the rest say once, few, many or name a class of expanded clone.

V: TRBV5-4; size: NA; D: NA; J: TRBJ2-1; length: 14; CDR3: CASSPWTEYNEQFF
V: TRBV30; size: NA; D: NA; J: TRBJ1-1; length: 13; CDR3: CAWSYGMNTEAFF
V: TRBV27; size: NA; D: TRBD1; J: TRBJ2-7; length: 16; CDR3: CASSPRQGAPTYEQYF
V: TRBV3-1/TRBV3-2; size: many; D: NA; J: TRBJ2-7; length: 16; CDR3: CASSQDLWKGGYEQYF
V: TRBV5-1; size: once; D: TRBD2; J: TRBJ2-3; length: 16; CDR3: CASSLRGGGTTDTQYF
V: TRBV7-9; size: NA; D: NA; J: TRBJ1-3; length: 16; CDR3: CASSSSQGGSGNTIYF
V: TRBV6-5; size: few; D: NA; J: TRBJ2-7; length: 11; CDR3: CASTRDYEQYF
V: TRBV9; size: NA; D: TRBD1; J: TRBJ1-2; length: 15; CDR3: CASSTRTGESYGYTF
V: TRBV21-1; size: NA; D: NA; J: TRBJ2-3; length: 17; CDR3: CASSKGTSGGAKDTQYF
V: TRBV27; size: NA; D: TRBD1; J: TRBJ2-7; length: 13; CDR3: CASSLGDSSEQYF
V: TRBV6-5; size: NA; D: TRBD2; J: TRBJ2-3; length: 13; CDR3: CASSSGITDTQYF
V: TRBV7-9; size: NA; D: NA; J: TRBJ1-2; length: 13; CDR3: CASSPGVYYGYTF
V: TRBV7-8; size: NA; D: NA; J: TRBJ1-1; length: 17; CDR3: CASSLEGPGGLSTEAFF
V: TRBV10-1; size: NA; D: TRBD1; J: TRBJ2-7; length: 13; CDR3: CDETRQGSYEQYF
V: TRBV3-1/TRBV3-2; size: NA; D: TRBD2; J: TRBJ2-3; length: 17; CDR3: CASSQEWGAGGSDTQYF
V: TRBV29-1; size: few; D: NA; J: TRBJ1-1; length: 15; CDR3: CSVEDQEGVSTEAFF
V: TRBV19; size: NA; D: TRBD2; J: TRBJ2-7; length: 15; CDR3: CASTLRSAGDYEQYF
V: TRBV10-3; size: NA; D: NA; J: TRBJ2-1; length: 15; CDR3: CAISGSQSQGREQFF
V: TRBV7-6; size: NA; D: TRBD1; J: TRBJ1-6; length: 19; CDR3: CASSRTGGGSSSYNSPLHF
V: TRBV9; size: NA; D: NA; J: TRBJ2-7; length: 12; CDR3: CASSVEGGEQYF
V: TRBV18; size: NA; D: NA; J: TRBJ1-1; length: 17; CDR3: CASSPPRGRGINTEAFF
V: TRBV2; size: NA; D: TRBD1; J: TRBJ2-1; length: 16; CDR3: CASSEAKAGGLDEQFF
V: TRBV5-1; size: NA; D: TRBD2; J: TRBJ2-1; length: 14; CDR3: CASSLDPSGGEQFF
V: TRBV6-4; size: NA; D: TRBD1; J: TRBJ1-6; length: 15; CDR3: CASSDRYDRASPLHF
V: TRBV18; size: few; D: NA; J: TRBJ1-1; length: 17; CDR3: CASSPGTARRRNTEAFF
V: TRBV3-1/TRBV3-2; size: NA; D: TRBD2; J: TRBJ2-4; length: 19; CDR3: CASSQRLAGSYLAKNIQYF
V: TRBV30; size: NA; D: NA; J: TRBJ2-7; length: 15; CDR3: CAWSAGHPSSYEQYF
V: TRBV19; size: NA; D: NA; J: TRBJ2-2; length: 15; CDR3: CASSIGRGKAGELFF
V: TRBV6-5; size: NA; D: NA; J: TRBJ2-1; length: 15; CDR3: CASTVLEGADNEQFF
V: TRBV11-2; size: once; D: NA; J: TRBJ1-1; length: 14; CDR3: CASSLVQGEKKAFF
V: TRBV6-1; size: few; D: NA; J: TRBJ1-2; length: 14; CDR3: CASSEAAGVGGYTF
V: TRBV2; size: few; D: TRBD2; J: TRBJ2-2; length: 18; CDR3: CASSEPLAGGSNTGELFF
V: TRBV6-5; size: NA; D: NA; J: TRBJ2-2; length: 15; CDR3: CASSYRGPNTGELFF
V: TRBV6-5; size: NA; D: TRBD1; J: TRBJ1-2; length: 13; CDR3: CAVVGQGGYGYTF
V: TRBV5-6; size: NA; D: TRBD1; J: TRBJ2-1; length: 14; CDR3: CASSFQGARNEQFF
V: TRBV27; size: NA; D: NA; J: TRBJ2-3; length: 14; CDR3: CASSLYISTDTQYF
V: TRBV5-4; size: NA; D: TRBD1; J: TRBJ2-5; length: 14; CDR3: CASSRKDREETQYF
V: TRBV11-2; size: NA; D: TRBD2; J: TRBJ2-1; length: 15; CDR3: CASSLRTSLPNEQFF
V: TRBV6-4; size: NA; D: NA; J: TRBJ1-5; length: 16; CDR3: CASSDSQGIGNQPQHF
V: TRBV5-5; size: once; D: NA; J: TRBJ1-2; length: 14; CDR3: CASSLQVGGVGYTF
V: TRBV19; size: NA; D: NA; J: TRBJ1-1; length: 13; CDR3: CASSIGRSTEAFF
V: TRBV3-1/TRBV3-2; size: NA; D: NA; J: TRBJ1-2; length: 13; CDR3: CASSLEDSYGYTF
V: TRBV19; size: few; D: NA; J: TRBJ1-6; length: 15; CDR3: CASSMGASYNSPLHF
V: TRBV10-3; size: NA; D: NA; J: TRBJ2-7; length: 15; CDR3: CAISSKGQGVGEQYF
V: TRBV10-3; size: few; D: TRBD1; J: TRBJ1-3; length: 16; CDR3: CAMTDRDPISGNTIYF
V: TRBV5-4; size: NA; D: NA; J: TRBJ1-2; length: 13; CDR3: CASSPRQYYGYTF
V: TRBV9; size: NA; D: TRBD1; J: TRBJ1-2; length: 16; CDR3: CASSPHAGGPEYGYTF
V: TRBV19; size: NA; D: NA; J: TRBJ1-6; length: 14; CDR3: CASGFGQTNSPLHF
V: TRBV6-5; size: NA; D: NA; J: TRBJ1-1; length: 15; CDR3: CASSSLDRTGTEAFF
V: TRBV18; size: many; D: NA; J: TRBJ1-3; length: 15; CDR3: CASSPSPGSGNTIYF
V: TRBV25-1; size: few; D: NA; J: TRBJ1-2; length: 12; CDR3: CASSLGGRGYTF
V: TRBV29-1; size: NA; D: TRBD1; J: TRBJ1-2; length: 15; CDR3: CSVGTGGVEGYGYTF
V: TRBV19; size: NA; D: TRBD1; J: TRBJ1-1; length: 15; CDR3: CASSIGGQGYTEAFF
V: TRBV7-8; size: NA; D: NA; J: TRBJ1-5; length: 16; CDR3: CASSLGMSGSNQPQHF
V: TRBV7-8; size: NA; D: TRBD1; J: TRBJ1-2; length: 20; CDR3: CASSSFYRTGQGARADGYTF